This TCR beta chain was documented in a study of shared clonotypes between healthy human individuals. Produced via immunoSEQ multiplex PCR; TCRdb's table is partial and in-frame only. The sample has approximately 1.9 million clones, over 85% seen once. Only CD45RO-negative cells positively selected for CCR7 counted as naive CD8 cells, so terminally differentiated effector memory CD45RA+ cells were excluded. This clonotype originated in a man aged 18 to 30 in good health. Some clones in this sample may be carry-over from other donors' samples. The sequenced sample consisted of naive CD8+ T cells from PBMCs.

CDR3 nucleotide sequence: TGTGCCAGCAGCTTAGGTGGCTACGCCTACGAGCAGTACTTC. Translated: CASSLGGYAYEQYF. This chain connects TRBV11-2 to TRBJ2-7; D call uncertain. Germline V CDR1 and CDR2: SGHAT, FQNNGV. The CDR3 is 14 amino acids. Trimming pared 1 base from V and 2 bases from J, leaving 9 bases between.